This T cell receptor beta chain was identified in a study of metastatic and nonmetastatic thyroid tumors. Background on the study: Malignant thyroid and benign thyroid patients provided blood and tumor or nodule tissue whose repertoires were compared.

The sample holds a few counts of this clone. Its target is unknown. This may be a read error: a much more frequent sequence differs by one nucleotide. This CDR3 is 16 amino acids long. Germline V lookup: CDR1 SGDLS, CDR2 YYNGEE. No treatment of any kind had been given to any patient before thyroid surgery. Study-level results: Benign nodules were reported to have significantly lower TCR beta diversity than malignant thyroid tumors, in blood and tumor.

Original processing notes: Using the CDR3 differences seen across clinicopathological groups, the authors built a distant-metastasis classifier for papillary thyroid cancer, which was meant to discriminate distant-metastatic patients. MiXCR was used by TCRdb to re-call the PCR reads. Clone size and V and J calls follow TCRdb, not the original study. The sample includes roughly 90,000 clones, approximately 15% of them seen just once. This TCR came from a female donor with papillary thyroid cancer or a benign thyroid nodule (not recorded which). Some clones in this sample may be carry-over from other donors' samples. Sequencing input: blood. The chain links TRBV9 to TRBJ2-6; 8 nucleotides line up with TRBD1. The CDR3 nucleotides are TGTGCCAGCAGCGGGACAGGGAACTCTGGGGCCAACTTCCTGACTTTC. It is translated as CASSGTGNSGANFLTF.